A single sample is the source of the 19 T cell receptor beta chains below, sequenced in a study of T cell responses to AZD1222 COVID-19 vaccine. Data came from immunoSEQ multiplex PCR; TCRdb stores just in-frame clones and leaves some out. The repertoire holds more than 120,000 clones, with roughly nine tenths as singletons. The material sequenced was peripheral blood, taken 28 days after the second AZD1222 dose. The receptor set was obtained from an adult who received the AZD1222 COVID-19 vaccine.

The V gene is TRBV30, the J gene TRBJ1-2; unclear D gene. The CDR3 spans 15 residues. In germline, CDR1 is GTSNPN, CDR2 SVGIG (reference sequence). Trimming pared 3 bases from V and 5 bases from J, leaving 19 bases between. The CDR3 loop is CAWRRAGSTRYGYTF. The CDR3 DNA is TGTGCCTGGAGGAGGGCCGGCTCTACACGGTATGGCTACACCTTC. Complete variable domain (other parts from reference TRBV30 and TRBJ1-2): SQTIHQWPATLVQPVGSPLSLECTVEGTSNPNLYWYRQAAGRGLQLLFYSVGIGQISSEVPQNLSASRPQDRQFILSSKKLLLSDSGFYLCAWRRAGSTRYGYTFGSGTRLTVV.

The gene calls are TRBV28 and TRBJ1-4, with unresolved D. The germline V gene has CDR1 MDHEN and CDR2 SYDVKM. The CDR3 has 17 amino acids. V was pared by 7 bases and J by 7 bases, with 25 bases between. The CDR3 region is CASTFIGHQPLSEKLFF. The CDR3 nucleotides are TGTGCCAGCACCTTCATCGGGCATCAACCCCTCTCTGAAAAACTGTTTTTT.

This clone was observed a few times. Different DNA sequences within this sample yield the same CDR3. V gene TRBV28 combines with J gene TRBJ2-5; D possibly corresponds to TRBD2 (6 bases). CDR3 length: 13 amino acids. CDR1 is MDHEN and CDR2 is SYDVKM in the germline V gene. Trimming removed 11 bases from V and 1 base from J, with 14 bases in between. The CDR3 region has the DNA TGTGCCTCTTCGCCGGGACTCCAAGAGACCCAGTACTTC. Encoded protein: CASSPGLQETQYF.

The chain couples TRBV19 to TRBJ1-1, with D unclear. The V gene's germline CDR1 is LNHDA and CDR2 SQIVND (reference sequence). This CDR3 comprises 12 residues. V was clipped by 3 bases and J by 3 bases, with 5 bases between them. The CDR3 spells CASSMADTEAFF. The CDR3 DNA is TGTGCCAGTAGTATGGCAGACACTGAAGCTTTCTTT.

The V and J genes are TRBV5-1 and TRBJ2-7; D is unclear. The V end was cut by 4 bases, the J end by 0 bases, with 20 bases between. The CDR3 sequence is 17 residues long. From germline, CDR1 is SGHRS and CDR2 YFSETQ. The CDR3 loop is CASSPLAVVTTSYEQYF. The DNA of the CDR3 is TGCGCCAGCAGCCCCCTCGCAGTAGTAACGACCTCCTACGAGCAGTACTTC. The full variable domain, in which reference TRBV5-1 and TRBJ2-7 provide the parts outside the CDR3, is KAGVTQTPRYLIKTRGQQVTLSCSPISGHRSVSWYQQTPGQGLQFLFEYFSETQRNKGNFPGRFSGRQFSNSRSEMNVSTLELGDSALYLCASSPLAVVTTSYEQYFGPGTRLTVT.

The CDR3 DNA reads TGTGCCAGCAGCGTGGACAGTTTTGGCACTGAAGCTTTCTTT. It encodes CASSVDSFGTEAFF. The rearrangement uses TRBV9 and TRBJ1-1; TRBD1 might be the D (6 bases). The CDR3 is made up of 14 amino acids. Germline loops: CDR1 SGDLS, CDR2 YYNGEE. Trimming shortened V by 2 bases and J by 4 bases, and 12 bases separated the two germline ends.

CDR3: CASSSRLGINYGYTF. For the CDR3, the DNA is TGTGCCAGCAGCTCCCGGCTGGGTATTAACTATGGCTACACCTTC. The chain joins TRBV7-8 to TRBJ1-2; D is unclear. The CDR3 has 15 amino acids. The V and J ends lost 4 bases and 1 base respectively, with 13 bases between them. The germline V gene has CDR1 SGHVS and CDR2 FQNEAQ.

This sequence joins TRBV6-5 and TRBJ2-7, with a tentative D call TRBD1 (6 bases). Trimming stripped 6 bases from V and 4 bases from J, with 7 bases between. The germline V gene encodes CDR1 MNHEY and CDR2 SVGAGI. The CDR3 length is 11 residues. The CDR3 region has the DNA TGTGCCAGCAGACAGGGATACGAGCAGTACTTC. This encodes CASRQGYEQYF.

V is TRBV6-4 and J is TRBJ1-1, with D perhaps matching TRBD1 (5 bases). The CDR3 length is 14 residues. The germline gives CDR1 MRHNA, CDR2 SNTAGT. Trimming took 3 bases from V and 5 from J, leaving 13 bases between them. CDR3 nucleotides: TGTGCCAGCAGTGAACAGGACTATGGGACTGAAGCTTTCTTT. It codes for CASSEQDYGTEAFF.

The chain combines TRBV2 with TRBJ1-5; D remains ambiguous. Germline loops: CDR1 SNHLY, CDR2 FYNNEI. Trimming took off 1 base at V and 4 bases at J, with 11 bases between the two ends. This CDR3 is built from 15 residues. In nucleotides, the CDR3 is TGTGCCAGCAGTGAAGGAGGTACGCGGAATCAGCCCCAGCATTTT. This sequence encodes CASSEGGTRNQPQHF. The variable domain in full, completed from reference TRBV2 and TRBJ1-5, reads EPEVTQTPSHQVTQMGQEVILRCVPISNHLYFYWYRQILGQKVEFLVSFYNNEISEKSEIFDDQFSVERPDGSNFTLKIRSTKLEDSAMYFCASSEGGTRNQPQHFGDGTRLSIL.

The chain combines TRBV19 with TRBJ1-5; TRBD1 might be the D (5 bases). CDR3 length: 14 amino acids. The germline gives CDR1 LNHDA, CDR2 SQIVND (reference sequence). The V and J ends lost 7 bases and 3 bases respectively, with 13 bases between them. CDR3 sequence reads: CASNVGPSNQPQHF. The CDR3 DNA reads TGTGCCAGTAACGTGGGACCTTCCAATCAGCCCCAGCATTTT.

The chain joins TRBV19 to TRBJ1-2; TRBD1 aligns across 9 bases. Germline loops: CDR1 LNHDA, CDR2 SQIVND (reference sequence). This CDR3 contains 13 residues. The V gene end was trimmed by 1 base and the J gene end by 8 bases; junction bases not matched to a gene: 2. CDR3 in amino acids: CASSIGGQGGYTF. The DNA of the CDR3 is TGTGCCAGTAGTATAGGGGGACAGGGAGGCTACACCTTC.

This sequence joins TRBV5-1 and TRBJ2-5; possibly TRBD1 for D (5 bases). V shed 5 bases and J shed 0 bases, with 11 bases lying between them. The V gene's germline CDR1 is SGHRS and CDR2 YFSETQ. The CDR3 runs to 14 residues. The CDR3 protein is CASRFRVNQETQYF. The CDR3 nucleotides are TGCGCCAGCAGGTTCAGGGTGAACCAAGAGACCCAGTACTTC. Using reference TRBV5-1 and TRBJ2-5 for the parts outside the CDR3, the full variable domain is KAGVTQTPRYLIKTRGQQVTLSCSPISGHRSVSWYQQTPGQGLQFLFEYFSETQRNKGNFPGRFSGRQFSNSRSEMNVSTLELGDSALYLCASRFRVNQETQYFGPGTRLLVL.

The chain is built from TRBV28 and TRBJ2-1; possibly TRBD2 for D (5 bases). Trimming pared 6 bases from V and 4 bases from J, leaving 7 bases between. This CDR3 comprises 12 residues. Germline V lookup: CDR1 MDHEN, CDR2 SYDVKM. The CDR3 DNA reads as TGTGCCAGCAGCGGGGTATACAATGAGCAGTTCTTC. Protein product: CASSGVYNEQFF.

The chain has TRBV18 and TRBJ2-1; D gene uncertain. The V and J ends lost 2 bases and 0 bases respectively, with 8 bases between them. The CDR3 is 15 amino acids. In germline, CDR1 is KGHSH, CDR2 LQKENI. The CDR3 DNA reads as TGTGCCAGCTCACCAGGCAGGAGCTCCTACAATGAGCAGTTCTTC. This encodes CASSPGRSSYNEQFF.

Details on this clone: Other DNA sequences in the sample encode the same CDR3. The chain joins TRBV5-1 to TRBJ1-3, with D hard to call. The CDR3 totals 14 residues. V was clipped by 0 bases and J by 0 bases, with 4 bases between them. The V gene's germline CDR1 is SGHRS and CDR2 YFSETQ. CDR3 in amino acids: CASSLGSSGNTIYF. The CDR3, as DNA: TGCGCCAGCAGCTTGGGGAGCTCTGGAAACACCATATATTTT.

The chain joins TRBV19 to TRBJ2-1; the match to TRBD2 covers 8 bases. The CDR3 is made up of 14 amino acids. Germline V CDR1 and CDR2: LNHDA, SQIVND (reference sequence). V was clipped by 7 bases and J by 7 bases; unmatched bases: 9. Here the CDR3 reads CASTPSGGWNEQFF. CDR3 nucleotides: TGTGCCAGTACCCCATCGGGGGGGTGGAATGAGCAGTTCTTC.

The chain employs TRBV5-6 and TRBJ1-5; perhaps TRBD1 as D (5 bases). V was clipped by 3 bases and J by 9 bases, with 16 bases between them. The CDR3 runs 14 residues. CDR1 is SGHDT, CDR2 YYEEEE, per germline. The CDR3 is CASSWGQGYGPQHF. In nucleotides, the CDR3 is TGTGCCAGCAGCTGGGGCCAGGGTTATGGGCCCCAGCATTTT.

The chain has TRBV5-1 and TRBJ2-7; TRBD1 might be the D (6 bases). The CDR3 has 16 residues. Germline lookup yields CDR1 SGHRS and CDR2 YFSETQ. V was pared by 0 bases and J by 4 bases, with 17 bases between. CDR3 nucleotides: TGCGCCAGCAGCTTGGAGGCGGGCAGGGGAGTGTACGAGCAGTACTTC. Translating gives CASSLEAGRGVYEQYF.